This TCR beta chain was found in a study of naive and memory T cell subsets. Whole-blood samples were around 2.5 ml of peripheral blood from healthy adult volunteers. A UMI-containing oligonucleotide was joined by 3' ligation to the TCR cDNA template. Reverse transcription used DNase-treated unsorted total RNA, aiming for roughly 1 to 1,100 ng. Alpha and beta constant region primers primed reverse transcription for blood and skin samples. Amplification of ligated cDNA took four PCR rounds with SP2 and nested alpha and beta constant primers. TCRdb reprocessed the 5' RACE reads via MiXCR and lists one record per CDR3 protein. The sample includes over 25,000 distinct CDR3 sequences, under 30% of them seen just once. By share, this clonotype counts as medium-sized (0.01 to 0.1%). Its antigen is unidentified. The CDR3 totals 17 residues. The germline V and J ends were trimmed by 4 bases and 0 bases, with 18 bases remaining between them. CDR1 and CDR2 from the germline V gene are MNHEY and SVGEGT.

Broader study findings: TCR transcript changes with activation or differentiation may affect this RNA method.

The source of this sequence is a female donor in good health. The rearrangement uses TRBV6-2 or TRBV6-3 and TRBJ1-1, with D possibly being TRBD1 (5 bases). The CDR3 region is CASSSQAGPPMNTEAFF. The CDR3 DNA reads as TGTGCCAGCAGTTCCCAGGCGGGGCCTCCTATGAACACTGAAGCTTTCTTT.